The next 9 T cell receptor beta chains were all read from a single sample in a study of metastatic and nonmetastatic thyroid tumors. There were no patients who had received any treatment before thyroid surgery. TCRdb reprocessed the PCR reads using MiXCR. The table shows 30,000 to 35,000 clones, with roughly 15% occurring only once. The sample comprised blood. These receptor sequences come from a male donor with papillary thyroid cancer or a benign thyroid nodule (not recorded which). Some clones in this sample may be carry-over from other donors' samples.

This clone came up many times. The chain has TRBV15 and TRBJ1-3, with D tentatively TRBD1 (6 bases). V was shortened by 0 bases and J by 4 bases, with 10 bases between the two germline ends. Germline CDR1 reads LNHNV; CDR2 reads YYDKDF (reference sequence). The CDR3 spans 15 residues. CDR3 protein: CATSREAGAGNTIYF. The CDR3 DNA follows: TGTGCCACCAGCAGAGAAGCAGGGGCGGGAAACACCATATATTTT.

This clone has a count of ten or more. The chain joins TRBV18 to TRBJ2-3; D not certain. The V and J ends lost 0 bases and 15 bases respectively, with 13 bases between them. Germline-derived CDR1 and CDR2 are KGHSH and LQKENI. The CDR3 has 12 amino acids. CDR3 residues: CASSPPAGPQYF. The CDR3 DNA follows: TGTGCCAGCTCACCACCTGCCGGACCTCAATATTTT.

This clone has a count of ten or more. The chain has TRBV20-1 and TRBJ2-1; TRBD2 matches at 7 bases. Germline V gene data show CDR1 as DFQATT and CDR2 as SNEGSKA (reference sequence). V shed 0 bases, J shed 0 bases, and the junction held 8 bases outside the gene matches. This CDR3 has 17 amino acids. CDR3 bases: TGCAGTGCTAGAGATCGGGGGGAGGCCCCCTCCTACAATGAGCAGTTCTTC. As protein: CSARDRGEAPSYNEQFF.

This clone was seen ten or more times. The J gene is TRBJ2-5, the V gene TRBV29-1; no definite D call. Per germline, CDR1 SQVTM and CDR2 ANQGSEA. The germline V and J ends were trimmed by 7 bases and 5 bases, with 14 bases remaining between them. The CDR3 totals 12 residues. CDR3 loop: CSGRELVETQYF. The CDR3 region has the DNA TGCAGCGGACGAGAGCTTGTGGAGACCCAGTACTTC.

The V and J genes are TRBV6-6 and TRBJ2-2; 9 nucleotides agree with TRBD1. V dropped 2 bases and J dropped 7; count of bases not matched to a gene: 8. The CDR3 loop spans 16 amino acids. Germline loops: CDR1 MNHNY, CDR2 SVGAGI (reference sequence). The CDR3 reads CASSYNGQGPRGELFF. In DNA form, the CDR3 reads TGTGCCAGCAGTTACAATGGACAGGGGCCTCGCGGGGAGCTGTTTTTT.

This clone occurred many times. The CDR3 DNA reads as TGCAGCGTTGAAGGGGGACAGCTATACAATGAGCAGTTCTTC. Residues: CSVEGGQLYNEQFF. J is TRBJ2-1 and V is TRBV29-1; 7 bases are a match to TRBD1. The CDR3 covers 14 residues. Unmatched junction bases numbered 4, after V lost 1 base and J lost 4 bases. The V gene's germline CDR1 is SQVTM and CDR2 ANQGSEA.

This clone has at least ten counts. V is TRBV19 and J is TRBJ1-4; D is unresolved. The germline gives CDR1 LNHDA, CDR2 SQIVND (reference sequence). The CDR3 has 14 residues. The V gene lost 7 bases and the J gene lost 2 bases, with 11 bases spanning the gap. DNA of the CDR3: TGTGCCAGTAATAACCGGGCCACTAATGAAAAACTGTTTTTT. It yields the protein CASNNRATNEKLFF. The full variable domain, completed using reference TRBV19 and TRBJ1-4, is DGGITQSPKYLFRKEGQNVTLSCEQNLNHDAMYWYRQDPGQGLRLIYYSQIVNDFQKGDIAEGYSVSREKKESFPLTVTSAQKNPTAFYLCASNNRATNEKLFFGSGTQLSVL.

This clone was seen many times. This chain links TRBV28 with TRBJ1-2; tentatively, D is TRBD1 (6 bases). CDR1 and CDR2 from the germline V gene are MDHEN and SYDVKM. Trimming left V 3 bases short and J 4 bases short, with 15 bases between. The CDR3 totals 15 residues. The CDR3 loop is CASSLGTGRVYGYTF. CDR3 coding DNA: TGTGCCAGCAGTTTGGGAACAGGGCGAGTCTATGGCTACACCTTC.

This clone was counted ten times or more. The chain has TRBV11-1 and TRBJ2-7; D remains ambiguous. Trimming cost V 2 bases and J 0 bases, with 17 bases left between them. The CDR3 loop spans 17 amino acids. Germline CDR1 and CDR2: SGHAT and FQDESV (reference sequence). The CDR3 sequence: CASSLSVTLGSSYEQYF. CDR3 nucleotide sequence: TGTGCCAGCAGCTTATCGGTCACATTAGGAAGCTCCTACGAGCAGTACTTC.